These T cell receptor beta chains were read from a single sample in a study of graft-versus-host responses after intestinal transplantation. TCRdb's copy holds only in-frame clones and misses some; the assay was immunoSEQ multiplex PCR. Counted here are 75,000 to 100,000 clones, 90% to 95% occurring once; the ten biggest clones make up 0.17%. No antigen has been identified for these receptors. The material sequenced was unstimulated CD4+ T cells sorted from spleen or lymph node cells, taken before intestinal transplant. Receptors were obtained from a human donor who received an intestinal transplant. Both conserved end residues are part of each CDR3. The D gene is left open where the match is weak. Clone size, where shown, is once, few, many, or a class for clones that have expanded.

V,J,size,D,DNA,CDR3
TRBV18,TRBJ2-2,.,TRBD2,TGTGCCAGCTCACATGGGACTAGCGGCGGGGAGCTGTTTTTT,CASSHGTSGGELFF
TRBV6-4,TRBJ2-2,.,TRBD1,TGTGCCAGCAAACTGACAGGGCAGAACACCGGGGAGCTGTTTTTT,CASKLTGQNTGELFF
TRBV13,TRBJ2-6,.,.,TGTGCCAGCACCCCACGGCAGGCGACAGCTGGGGCCAACGTCCTGACTTTC,CASTPRQATAGANVLTF
TRBV6-5,TRBJ1-6,few,TRBD1,TGTGCCAGCTGGGAGACAGGGGCCAATTCACCCCTCCACTTT,CASWETGANSPLHF
TRBV7-3,TRBJ2-1,.,.,TGTGCCAGCAGCCCCAATTTGCGGACTACCTACAATGAGCAGTTCTTC,CASSPNLRTTYNEQFF
TRBV28,TRBJ1-5,.,.,TGTGCCAGCAGTCCATACGGACAGTATCAGCCCCAGCATTTT,CASSPYGQYQPQHF
TRBV19,TRBJ1-5,.,.,TGTGCCAGTAGTATTTGGAAACGGAGTCAGCCCCAGCATTTT,CASSIWKRSQPQHF
TRBV5-4,TRBJ2-7,.,.,TGTGCCAGCAGCTTAGAGGCTTCCTCCTACGAGCAGTACTTC,CASSLEASSYEQYF
TRBV2,TRBJ2-5,.,.,TGTGCCAGCAGTGGTCGGGTCAACGTTCAGGAGACCCAGTACTTC,CASSGRVNVQETQYF
TRBV29-1,TRBJ1-1,.,.,TGCAGCGTCACCCATCGGGGGGGCGATAGGAACACTGAAGCTTTCTTT,CSVTHRGGDRNTEAFF
TRBV6-1,TRBJ2-1,.,TRBD1,TGTGCCAGCAGTGAAGGGACAGGGGCCTACAATGAGCAGTTCTTC,CASSEGTGAYNEQFF
TRBV11-2,TRBJ2-7,.,TRBD1,TGTGCCAGCAGCATGACGGGACAGCCCTACGAGCAGTACTTC,CASSMTGQPYEQYF
TRBV10-1,TRBJ2-7,.,.,TGCGCCAGCAGTGAGTCATGGAGCGAGCAGTACTTC,CASSESWSEQYF
TRBV9,TRBJ2-7,.,.,TGTGCCAGCAGCGTAGCCTCCACGAGGCGCGGTGACGAGCAGTACTTC,CASSVASTRRGDEQYF
TRBV5-1,TRBJ2-1,once,.,TGCGCCAGCAGCTTGGTAGGCGGGATGACTTCTCGGGAGCAGTTCTTC,CASSLVGGMTSREQFF
TRBV28,TRBJ2-3,few,.,TGTGCAAACCCCCTGCGCGATAGCACACATACGCAGTATTTT,CANPLRDSTHTQYF
TRBV29-1,TRBJ2-1,.,TRBD2,TGCAGCGTTGAAGATCGGAGGGCGGGAGCCTACAATGAGCAGTTCTTC,CSVEDRRAGAYNEQFF
TRBV4-2,TRBJ2-4,.,TRBD2,TGTGCCAGCAGCCATGAAGCGGGAAGCGGCAAAAACATTCAGTACTTC,CASSHEAGSGKNIQYF
TRBV4-2,TRBJ2-5,.,.,TGTGCCAGCAGCCAAGATCTTCGGGGTAACCGGCAAGAGACCCAGTACTTC,CASSQDLRGNRQETQYF
TRBV27,TRBJ1-6,.,TRBD1,TGTGCCAGCAGCAGAGACAGGGCCCGTGCAAATAATTCACCCCTCCACTTT,CASSRDRARANNSPLHF
TRBV30,TRBJ1-2,.,.,TGTGCCTGGAGTGGCTGGACAACTAACTATGGCTACACCTTC,CAWSGWTTNYGYTF
TRBV6-4,TRBJ2-7,.,.,TGTGCCAGCAGTGTAGTCCTGGACTTGACCTACGAGCAGTACTTC,CASSVVLDLTYEQYF
TRBV19,TRBJ2-5,.,TRBD1,TGTGCCAGTAGTATGGACAGGCTATCCTGGGCCCAGTACTTC,CASSMDRLSWAQYF
TRBV5-4,TRBJ1-3,.,.,TGTGCCAGCAGCTTACCGACAGTCTCTGGAAACACCATATATTTT,CASSLPTVSGNTIYF
TRBV5-1,TRBJ2-7,.,TRBD1,TGCGCCAGCAGAGGGGGACAGGGGGCCTACGAGCAGTACTTC,CASRGGQGAYEQYF
TRBV10-3,TRBJ2-1,.,TRBD2,TGTGCCATCAGTGATCCGAGAGCGGGGACCTACAATGAGCAGTTCTTC,CAISDPRAGTYNEQFF
TRBV5-1,TRBJ2-3,.,.,TGCGCCAGCAGCTCCGACTTAGGAGATACGCAGTATTTT,CASSSDLGDTQYF
TRBV25-1,TRBJ2-7,.,TRBD2,TGTGCCAGCAGTGAGGGACTAGCGGGAGCCTACGAGCAGTACTTC,CASSEGLAGAYEQYF
TRBV5-8,TRBJ1-2,.,TRBD1,TGTGCCAGCAGCGACCCGGGACAGGGCTATGGCTACACCTTC,CASSDPGQGYGYTF
TRBV5-8,TRBJ1-2,.,.,TGTGCCAGCAGCTTGGAACGGAGGGATAACTATGGCTACACCTTC,CASSLERRDNYGYTF
TRBV5-4,TRBJ2-1,.,.,TGTGCCAGCAGCTTGACATCGGAGCCCTACAATGAGCAGTTCTTC,CASSLTSEPYNEQFF
TRBV7-2,TRBJ2-1,.,.,TGTGCCAGCAGCTTTCGGGTAGCGGTCGGCAATGAGCAGTTCTTC,CASSFRVAVGNEQFF
TRBV7-9,TRBJ2-5,.,.,TGTGCCAGCAGTTTTGTTCCCAAACAAGAGACCCAGTACTTC,CASSFVPKQETQYF
TRBV6-6,TRBJ2-7,.,.,TGTGCCAGCAGTCAAGACAGCTACGAGCAGTACTTC,CASSQDSYEQYF
TRBV5-1,TRBJ1-1,.,.,TGCGCCAGCAGCTTGCAGCGTATGAACACTGGAGCTTTCTTT,CASSLQRMNTGAFF
TRBV7-8,TRBJ2-7,.,.,TGTGCCAGCAGCCCCAGACTCAGGGTCTACGAGCAGTACTTC,CASSPRLRVYEQYF
TRBV27,TRBJ2-3,.,.,TGTGCCAGCAGTTTCCGCCCAGGGGGCACAGATACGCAGTATTTT,CASSFRPGGTDTQYF
TRBV6-5,TRBJ2-1,.,TRBD1,TGTGCCAGCAGCCGAACAGGGGTCGACTACAATGAGCAGTTCTTC,CASSRTGVDYNEQFF
TRBV30,TRBJ2-2,.,.,TGTGCCTGGACCAGCACCGGGGAGCTGTTTTTT,CAWTSTGELFF
TRBV4-2,TRBJ2-7,.,TRBD2,TGTGCCAGCAGCCAAGATCTAGCGGGAAAATACTACGAGCAGTACTTC,CASSQDLAGKYYEQYF
TRBV6-5,TRBJ2-3,.,TRBD2,TGTGCCAGCAGCGCTAGCGGGGGGGCCATTTATACGCAGTATTTT,CASSASGGAIYTQYF
TRBV25-1,TRBJ1-2,.,.,TGTGCCAGCAGTGAATATTCACCCAGGGGTGGCTACACCTTC,CASSEYSPRGGYTF
TRBV7-3,TRBJ2-7,.,TRBD2,TGTGCCAGCAGCTTAAGCGGGGGGGCCTACGAGCAGTACTTC,CASSLSGGAYEQYF
TRBV19,TRBJ2-7,.,.,TGTGCCAGTAGTCTAGACCGAGCCTACGAGCAGTACTTC,CASSLDRAYEQYF
TRBV5-6,TRBJ1-2,once,TRBD1,TGTGCCAGCAGGAGACAGGGGTATGGCTACACCTTC,CASRRQGYGYTF
TRBV4-3,TRBJ1-4,.,.,TGCGCCAGCAGCCATTACTGGGCCGCTCAGAGTACCTCTAATGAAAAACTGTTTTTT,CASSHYWAAQSTSNEKLFF
TRBV11-3,TRBJ1-6,.,.,TGTGCCAGCAGCGTGATCACGGGTAATTCACCCCTCCACTTT,CASSVITGNSPLHF
TRBV29-1,TRBJ1-2,.,.,TGCAGCGTCACGCGCAGGGGAGAAGCTAACTATGGCTACACCTTC,CSVTRRGEANYGYTF
TRBV2,TRBJ2-2,once,.,TGTGCCAGCAGGGTAAACAGGGTTTTGAACACCGGGGAGCTGTTTTTT,CASRVNRVLNTGELFF
TRBV5-1,TRBJ2-7,.,.,TGCGCCAGCAGCTTGGAGACAGACTCCTACGAGCAGTACTTC,CASSLETDSYEQYF
TRBV20-1,TRBJ2-5,.,.,TGCAGTGCTATCCCGGTTGGGACCCAGTACTTC,CSAIPVGTQYF
TRBV30,TRBJ2-2,.,TRBD2,TGTGCCGGGACTAGCGGGGGGCACGGGGAGCTGTTTTTT,CAGTSGGHGELFF
TRBV21-1,TRBJ1-5,.,.,TGTGCCAGCAGCAAAGCGTGGGCAGGGGGCTTGAATCAGCCCCAGCATTTT,CASSKAWAGGLNQPQHF
TRBV9,TRBJ2-1,.,TRBD2,TGTGCCAGCAGCGCCCGGGGACTAGCTTACAGCTCCTACAATGAGCAGTTCTTC,CASSARGLAYSSYNEQFF
TRBV10-1,TRBJ2-1,.,.,TGCGCCAGCAGTGAGTCGAGTGGGCACTCCTACAATGAGCAGTTCTTC,CASSESSGHSYNEQFF
TRBV4-2,TRBJ1-3,.,.,TGTGCCAGCAGCCAATCCACAGTTTCGTCTGGAAACACCATATATTTT,CASSQSTVSSGNTIYF
TRBV6-5,TRBJ1-1,.,.,TGTGCCAGCAGTTACTCCGGGGAAAACACTGAAGCTTTCTTT,CASSYSGENTEAFF
TRBV5-1,TRBJ2-2,once,TRBD2,TGCGCCAGCAGCCCAGGGACTAGCGGGGGCCAGAACACCGGGGAGCTGTTTTTT,CASSPGTSGGQNTGELFF
TRBV18,TRBJ2-1,.,TRBD2,TGTGCCAGCTCAGTGACTAGCGGGGGAAGCTCCTACAATGAGCAGTTCTTC,CASSVTSGGSSYNEQFF
TRBV5-6,TRBJ2-3,.,TRBD1,TGTGCCAGCAGCTTGGTGGGCAGGGGGCCTGCAGATACGCAGTATTTT,CASSLVGRGPADTQYF